This T cell receptor beta chain originates from a study of CD8+ T cells in alopecia areata. Study-wide context: Each day, treated patients took oral tofacitinib twice, at 5 to 10 mg per dose.

General study points: Treatment with tofacitinib significantly lowered scalp clonality and reduced expanded CD8+ clones among the top 100. Many expanded lesional clones persisted during tofacitinib (in both scalp and blood).

RNA extraction and reverse transcription yielded cDNA as sequencing template. Repertoires were generated with immunoSEQ multiplex PCR, while TCRdb's copy carries only in-frame clones and drops some. Among roughly 100,000 clones listed, roughly 47% were seen once. V gave up 6 bases and J gave up 1 base, with 15 bases separating them. CDR1 LNHNV and CDR2 YYDKDF come from the germline V gene (reference sequence). The CDR3 totals 15 residues. This sample's treatment: oral pan-JAK inhibitor, 5-10 mg twice daily. This clone was observed a handful of times. The antigen is unknown. The chain has TRBV15 and TRBJ2-5; unclear D gene. Source: CD8+ T cells sorted from blood, taken at week 24, from a patient treated with tofacitinib. This clonotype was obtained from a human donor with alopecia areata. The CDR3 coding sequence is TGTGCCACCAGTGGATGGTTAACTACCCAAGAGACCCAGTACTTC. It yields the protein CATSGWLTTQETQYF.